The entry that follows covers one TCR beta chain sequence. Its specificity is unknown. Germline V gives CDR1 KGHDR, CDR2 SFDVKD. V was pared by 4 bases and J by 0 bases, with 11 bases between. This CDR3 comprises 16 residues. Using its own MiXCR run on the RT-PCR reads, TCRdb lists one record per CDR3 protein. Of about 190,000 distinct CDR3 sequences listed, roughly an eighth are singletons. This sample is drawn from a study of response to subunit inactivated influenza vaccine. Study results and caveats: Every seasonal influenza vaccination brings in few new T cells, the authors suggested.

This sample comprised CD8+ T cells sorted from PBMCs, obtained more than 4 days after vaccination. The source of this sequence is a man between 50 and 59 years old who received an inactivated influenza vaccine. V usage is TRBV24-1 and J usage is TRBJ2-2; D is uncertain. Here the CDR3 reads CATSDHRMANTGELFF. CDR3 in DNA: TGTGCCACCAGTGACCATCGCATGGCGAACACCGGGGAGCTGTTTTTT.